This T cell receptor beta chain was sequenced in a study of response to subunit inactivated influenza vaccine. This clonotype was seen a handful of times. The target antigen is unknown. Study findings and constraints: The study's authors posited that every seasonal influenza vaccination enlists few new T cells.

Germline lookup yields CDR1 SQVTM and CDR2 ANQGSEA. Deletions cut 4 bases from V and 6 bases from J, with 12 bases between. This CDR3 spans 13 amino acids. One entry per CDR3 protein results from TCRdb running MiXCR on the RT-PCR reads. The data hold hundreds of thousands of distinct CDR3 sequences, with 14% observed a single time. The chain combines TRBV29-1 with TRBJ2-2, with D unresolved. This material consisted of PBMCs from blood, taken around 15 days before vaccination. This clonotype was sampled from a man aged 45-65 years who received an inactivated influenza vaccine. CDR3 nucleotides: TGCAGCGTTGGAGGAAGTAGGTCCGGGGAGCTGTTTTTT. As protein: CSVGGSRSGELFF.